This T cell receptor (beta chain) was captured by sequencing in a study of blood T cell repertoires in COVID-19. Source study methods: Reference gene primers were amplified, and this amplification served to estimate nucleated cell counts. Some clones are missing from TCRdb's copy, which holds only in-frame ones; the method was immunoSEQ multiplex PCR. V and J calls and clone size are those listed in that table; D and trimming were worked out from the DNA. The sample holds 150,000 to 200,000 clones, roughly 90% seen once. Per the germline V gene, CDR1 is LGHDT and CDR2 is YNNKEL (reference sequence). Trimming removed 0 bases at V and 7 bases at J, with 12 bases between. This CDR3 region has 14 residues.

The specimen sequenced was peripheral blood. The sequence derives from a man between 60 and 75 years old with active or convalescent COVID-19. The rearrangement joins TRBV3-1 (or the pseudogene TRBV3-2) to TRBJ1-2; the D gene is possibly TRBD1 (5 bases). The CDR3 is CASSQEWGGGGYTF. CDR3 DNA sequence: TGTGCCAGCAGCCAAGAGTGGGGCGGCGGTGGCTACACCTTC.